This TCR beta chain was sequenced in a study of cytomegalovirus exposure and HLA in healthy donors. Study conclusions and caveats: Later, TCR association rates were found to vary by HLA locus, highest for DRB1 and lowest for HLA-C.

To note about this clone: Its antigen is undetermined.

The PCR had 60 Vbeta and 13 Jbeta primers. Libraries were prepared by immunoSEQ multiplex PCR; TCRdb keeps only in-frame clonotypes and omits some of them. The table includes around 110,000 clones, over 60% detected once. V dropped 6 bases and J dropped 5; count of bases not matched to a gene: 4. Germline CDR1 reads SGHAT; CDR2 reads FQNNGV. The CDR3 runs 13 residues. This clonotype originated in a man in his thirties or forties in good health and CMV-seropositive. Sample: PBMCs. This sequence joins TRBV11-2 and TRBJ2-7; 10 nucleotides match TRBD1. The CDR3 DNA reads TGTGCCAGCAGGGGGACAGGGGACCACGAGCAGTACTTC. Translation: CASRGTGDHEQYF.